This T cell receptor (beta chain) was recovered during a study of blood T cell repertoires in COVID-19. Study as a whole: The United States, Italy and Spain provided the acute and convalescent COVID-19 samples. PBMCs, B-cell-depleted T cells, or T cells were the source of the cDNA or gDNA that made up the material.

Per the original methods: Reference gene primer amplification yielded estimated nucleated cell counts. Clones were read by immunoSEQ multiplex PCR, and TCRdb kept only the in-frame ones, dropping some. That table gives V, J and clone size, and the DNA gave D and trimming. This table has under 150,000 clones, 85% appearing once. Trimming stripped 6 bases from V and 3 bases from J, with 15 bases between. This CDR3 spans 15 amino acids. Per germline, CDR1 SGHAT and CDR2 FQNNGV. This receptor was obtained from a human donor in a cohort sampled during active COVID-19. Specimen: peripheral blood. V and J are TRBV11-2 and TRBJ2-1, with D perhaps matching TRBD2 (5 bases). The CDR3, as DNA: TGTGCCAGCAGTTCTTCCACGAGCGGCTACAATGAGCAGTTCTTC. As protein: CASSSSTSGYNEQFF.